This paragraph covers one T cell receptor (beta chain) sequence. These data come from a study of shared clonotypes between healthy human individuals. The germline V gene encodes CDR1 LNHDA and CDR2 SQIVND (reference sequence). Trimming took 2 bases from V and 3 from J; bases not matched to a gene: 10. CDR3 length: 19 residues. TCRdb's table, derived via immunoSEQ multiplex PCR, lists solely in-frame clones and lacks some. Seen here are 1,100,000 or so clones, around 82% observed once, and the top ten hold about 0.52%. Sequencing was carried out using memory CD4+ T cells from PBMCs. The subset is: CD45RA-negative fraction. The V and J genes are TRBV19 and TRBJ2-1, with TRBD2 identical over 13 bases. The sequence derives from a man younger than 35 in good health. Some clones in this sample may be carry-over from other donors' samples. DNA of the CDR3: TGTGCCAGTAGTATACCCAGTAAGGGACTAGCGGGGTACTACAATGAGCAGTTCTTC. Protein sequence: CASSIPSKGLAGYYNEQFF.